This T cell receptor (beta chain) was recorded in a study of molecular identifiers for immune sequencing clone quantification. J lost 12 bases, V lost 5 bases, and 1 base had no gene match. Germline CDR1 reads MDHEN; CDR2 reads SYDVKM. This CDR3 comprises 10 residues. TCRdb recomputed calls from the PCR reads with MiXCR, one row per CDR3 protein. Among 68,000 or so distinct CDR3 sequences, 17% were seen once, and the ten largest hold approximately 1.5%. V usage is TRBV28 and J usage is TRBJ2-1; 7 positions match TRBD1. This TCR came from a human donor in good health. Some libraries in this study had Jurkat cell RNA spiked in. Sequencing was done on a sample of naive CD8+ T cells from blood, with Jurkat cell RNA spiked in. Subset in this sample: FACS-sorted CD8+CD4-CCR7+CD45RA+ naive T cells. The CDR3 is CASSRQGQFF. Written as DNA, the CDR3 is TGTGCCAGCAGTAGACAGGGGCAGTTCTTC.